The clone carrying this TCR beta chain was seen once. This CDR3 comprises 14 residues. The germline gives CDR1 KGHSH, CDR2 LQKENI. V gave up 1 base and J gave up 10 bases, with 11 bases separating them. The sample comes from a study of blood T cell repertoires in COVID-19. Looking at the study overall: Both acute and convalescent COVID-19 samples were obtained from the United States, Italy and Spain.

Under the authors' procedure: Amplifying reference gene primers gave estimates of nucleated cell counts. Sequencing was performed with immunoSEQ multiplex PCR; in TCRdb, only in-frame clones are kept and a portion is missing. That table gives V, J and clone size, and the DNA gave D and trimming. The table has some 400,000 clones, 70% to 85% seen once; the top ten hold 0.85% to 1.3%. This TCR derives from a human donor with acute or convalescent COVID-19. The donor label of this sample is uncertain. Sequenced sample: peripheral blood. This chain links TRBV18 with TRBJ1-6; the D is unclear. The CDR3 protein is CASSPRESRSPLHF. CDR3 sequence (DNA): TGTGCCAGCTCACCACGGGAGAGTAGGTCACCCCTCCACTTT.